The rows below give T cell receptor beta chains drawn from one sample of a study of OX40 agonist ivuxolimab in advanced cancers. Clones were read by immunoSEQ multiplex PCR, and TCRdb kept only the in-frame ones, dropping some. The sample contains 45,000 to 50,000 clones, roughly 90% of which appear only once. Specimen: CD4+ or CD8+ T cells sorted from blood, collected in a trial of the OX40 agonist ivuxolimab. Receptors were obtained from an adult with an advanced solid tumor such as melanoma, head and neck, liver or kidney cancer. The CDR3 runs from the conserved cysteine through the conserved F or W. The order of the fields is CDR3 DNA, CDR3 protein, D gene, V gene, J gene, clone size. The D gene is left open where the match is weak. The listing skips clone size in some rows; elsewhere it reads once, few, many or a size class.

TGTGCCAGCAGCTCTCCGACTAGCGGGAGTTGGGAGCAGTTCTTC,CASSSPTSGSWEQFF,TRBD2,TRBV13,TRBJ2-1,NA
TGTGCCAGCTCATCATCCGGGACAGGTACGAACCTCCATGGCTACACCTTC,CASSSSGTGTNLHGYTF,TRBD1,TRBV18,TRBJ1-2,NA
TGTGCCAGCAGTTACTCGGGACGGAATTCACCCCTCCACTTT,CASSYSGRNSPLHF,NA,TRBV6-5,TRBJ1-6,NA
TGTGCCAGCAGCGTAGCGACAGGGGGAAGCTCTGGGGCCAACGTCCTGACTTTC,CASSVATGGSSGANVLTF,TRBD1,TRBV9,TRBJ2-6,NA
TGTGCCAGCAGTGCCTCGGGACAGGGGGGTCAGCCCCAGCATTTT,CASSASGQGGQPQHF,TRBD1,TRBV6-1,TRBJ1-5,NA
TGTGCCAGCAGCGCCATTAGCGGGGGAAACAATGAGCAGTTCTTC,CASSAISGGNNEQFF,TRBD2,TRBV9,TRBJ2-1,once
TGTGCCAGTACGGTCTCAGGGCGTGTTGAAAAACTGTTTTTT,CASTVSGRVEKLFF,NA,TRBV19,TRBJ1-4,NA
TGTGCCAGCAGTCCGAGAAGTAGCACTGAAGCTTTCTTT,CASSPRSSTEAFF,NA,TRBV6-5,TRBJ1-1,once
TGTGCCAGCAGTTTATCTTGGGCAGCTTACAATGAGCAGTTCTTC,CASSLSWAAYNEQFF,NA,TRBV27,TRBJ2-1,NA
TGTGCCAGCAGCTTCCGCGGACAGGGGTTAGCTGGCTACACCTTC,CASSFRGQGLAGYTF,TRBD1,TRBV7-8,TRBJ1-2,NA
TGTGCCAGCAGTCCAAGCCCAGATACGCAGTATTTT,CASSPSPDTQYF,NA,TRBV27,TRBJ2-3,NA
TGTGCCAGGACAGGGCTCTTACAGCCCCAGCATTTT,CARTGLLQPQHF,TRBD1,TRBV10-3,TRBJ1-5,NA
TGTGCCAGTAGTATCATCAGAGGACAGGGGGCGAGCAATCAGCCCCAGCATTTT,CASSIIRGQGASNQPQHF,TRBD1,TRBV19,TRBJ1-5,once
TGTGCCAGCAGCCGAGGAGGGGGCGGGTACGAGCAGTACTTC,CASSRGGGGYEQYF,NA,TRBV4-2,TRBJ2-7,NA
TGCGCCAGCAGCCAACTAACGGACCCTACCTACGAGCAGTACTTC,CASSQLTDPTYEQYF,NA,TRBV4-1,TRBJ2-7,NA
TGTGCCAGCACTAAAGGGGGGGGACTAGCGGGAGTTGCCGGGGAGCTGTTTTTT,CASTKGGGLAGVAGELFF,TRBD2,TRBV27,TRBJ2-2,NA
TGTGCCAGCAGCTTTGGCATCTACGAGCAGTACTTC,CASSFGIYEQYF,NA,TRBV5-4,TRBJ2-7,few
TGTGCCAGCCAAGGCGGCAGCTCTGGAAACACCATATATTTT,CASQGGSSGNTIYF,NA,TRBV2,TRBJ1-3,few
TGTGCCAGTAGTATAGGGTCCGCGGGTGCAACTAATGAAAAACTGTTTTTT,CASSIGSAGATNEKLFF,NA,TRBV19,TRBJ1-4,NA
TGTGCCAGCAGTGCGGGGGGCAGGAACGAGCAGTACTTC,CASSAGGRNEQYF,NA,TRBV6-1,TRBJ2-7,NA
TGTGCCAGCTCACCAGATGATCCGGGGATGAGGGGCTACGAGCAGTACTTC,CASSPDDPGMRGYEQYF,NA,TRBV18,TRBJ2-7,NA
TGTGCCAGCAGCCCGGCTAGGGAAGGTGGAAACACCATATATTTT,CASSPAREGGNTIYF,NA,TRBV7-9,TRBJ1-3,NA
TGTGCCAGTAGTATCGGCAGGGAGAACACTGAAGCTTTCTTT,CASSIGRENTEAFF,NA,TRBV19,TRBJ1-1,NA
TGTGCCAGCAGTTACGGGGTTAGCACTGAAGCTTTCTTT,CASSYGVSTEAFF,NA,TRBV6-5,TRBJ1-1,NA
TGTGCCAGCAGCTGGGGACAGGGCCTAAAAGAGACCCAGTACTTC,CASSWGQGLKETQYF,TRBD1,TRBV7-9,TRBJ2-5,once
TGTGCCAGCAGCTTAGCCGTGGGTAGTTACAATGAGCAGTTCTTC,CASSLAVGSYNEQFF,NA,TRBV11-3,TRBJ2-1,NA